This T cell receptor (beta chain) was captured in a study of blood T cell repertoires in COVID-19. Study at large: There were acute and convalescent COVID-19 samples, and they came from the United States, Italy and Spain. Nucleic acid was either cDNA or gDNA, and it came from T cells, B-cell-depleted T cells, or PBMCs.

Source study methods: Amplified reference gene primers provided the basis for estimating nucleated cell counts. Produced via immunoSEQ multiplex PCR; TCRdb's table is partial and in-frame only. That table supplies the V and J calls and clone size; D and trimming were determined from the DNA. The repertoire consists of 250,000 to 350,000 clones, with roughly 90% occurring once and the leading ten covering approximately 13%. Sequenced sample: peripheral blood. The receptor was derived from a woman aged 55-69 years with acute or convalescent COVID-19.

The CDR3 loop reads CASSPSTSGGEQFF. In DNA form, the CDR3 reads TGTGCCAGCAGCCCGAGCACTAGCGGTGGTGAGCAGTTCTTC. The chain uses TRBV11-3 and TRBJ2-1; 8 positions match TRBD2. The length of the CDR3 is 14 residues. Losses at the gene ends were 5 bases for V and 9 bases for J; bases not matched to a gene: 9. CDR1 is SGHNT and CDR2 is YENEEA in the germline V gene. The variable domain in full, completed from reference TRBV11-3 and TRBJ2-1, reads EAGVVQSPRYKIIEKKQPVAFWCNPISGHNTLYWYLQNLGQGPELLIRYENEEAVDDSQLPKDRFSAERLKGVDSTLKIQPAELGDSAVYLCASSPSTSGGEQFFGPGTRLTVL.